Sequencing of this T cell receptor beta chain was carried out in a study of cytomegalovirus exposure and HLA in healthy donors (dated by TCRdb to 2016 to 2017). At the level of the whole study: In an earlier analysis of around 540 of the donors, 276 Gb of sequence data and 90 million to 120 million unique TCR beta sequences from 150 million to 200 million T cells were reported. An early release that covered some 630 HLA-typed donors contained approximately 290 gigabases of sequencing data and tens of millions of unique TCR sequences. The genetic ancestry cluster associated with self-reported Caucasian donors included 81% of the 300 to 450 genotyped donors. The aim of the study was to test whether cataloging public T cell receptors could identify signatures of past pathogen exposure. The study used immunosequencing to profile the T cell repertoires of several hundred subjects and linked those repertoires to cytomegalovirus serostatus. A separate validation cohort of roughly 130 different subjects was used in addition to the approximately 610-subject first cohort. The study combined high-throughput TCR immunosequencing, statistical association of individual TCRs with disease status, and machine learning to predict cytomegalovirus infection status. In a later analysis, previously published TCR beta repertoires from several hundred donors were re-analyzed and high-resolution HLA genotyping was added so that TCR occurrence patterns could be studied. Rather than drawing on any new phenotypic data, the later analysis identified candidate immune exposures from TCR beta sequences and the way those sequences occurred across donors. In an earlier analysis of roughly 580 of the donors, high-throughput TCR beta sequencing was used to judge whether each TCR beta V gene segment behaved as functional or pseudogenic. Donor age, sex, ethnicity and CMV serostatus were collected together with the repertoire data. Genome-wide SNP genotypes for about 65% of the roughly 670 donors were used in a later genetic analysis, which treated that subset as a discovery cohort. All discovery cohort repertoires had been generated using a single sequencing platform. Both class I and class II loci were covered by HLA typing, at four-digit resolution. Typing coverage differed by locus: A, B, C, DRB1 and DQB1 were typed in about 620-640 donors, DQA1 in 500 to 550, DPA1 in some 610, and DPB1 in just under 490. Four or five DR-DQ haplotypes were treated as single units for association and clustering because of strong linkage in the cohort. Among about 400 genotyped donors of the cohort, an average of approximately 220,000 unique TCR beta nucleotide sequences was sequenced per donor, of which 15% to 20% were non-productive. Beyond this particular receptor, the publication reports: The 87-base-pair reads could not distinguish some IMGT-functional V segments, including TRBV6-2 and TRBV6-3, so those segments were excluded. A few of the identified cytomegalovirus-associated TCR beta chains were confirmed in vitro to be specific for cytomegalovirus antigens. According to a later analysis, most CMV-associated TCR beta chains appeared to be HLA-restricted, and the HLA associations seemed to be driven largely by CMV exposure. When HLA alleles, especially DR and DQ, strongly co-occurred, attributing TCR associations to individual alleles was difficult. A further reported finding was that TCR beta sequences accurately predicted the HLA-A and HLA-B alleles for most subjects in the first cohort. In a later analysis, the rate of TCR association differed among HLA loci, with DRB1 alleles having the most associated TCRs and HLA-C alleles having the fewest. It was suggested by the authors that the approach could potentially be generalized to other disease states and immunological phenotypes. In an earlier analysis of approximately 590 of the donors, most TCR beta V segments appeared in productive rearrangements about 87% or about 30% of the time, broadly matching IMGT annotations. CMV serostatus was the only immune exposure information available for the cohort. A later analysis associated 15,000 to 20,000 TCR beta sequences with specific HLA alleles at a false discovery rate of 0.05. Only TCR beta chains were sequenced in this cohort, and the absence of alpha or paired-chain data limited detectable features. Across donors, most TCR sequences were observed very rarely, whereas some public TCRs were present in many individuals. According to a later genetic analysis, donors in an Asian-associated ancestry cluster had fewer N-insertions in productive TCRs than the approximately 610-donor mean. Because HLA typing was unavailable for some donors at each locus, only the typed subset was used in association tests. According to a later analysis, parvovirus B19, influenza, CMV and Epstein-Barr virus appeared linked to several top co-occurrence clusters. Compared with equally common non-associated chains, HLA-associated TCR beta chains in a later analysis were more clonally expanded and had lower generation probabilities. A group of highly shared sequence variants was considered likely to be a technical artifact of the sequencing pipeline. In both the original and validation cohorts, the classifier was reported to diagnose cytomegalovirus status with high specificity and sensitivity. Because counts were too low, around 18 rarely observed V segments, including chromosome 9 orphons, were left out of the earlier analysis of some 640 of the donors. In a later genetic analysis, a missense DCLRE1C variant was associated with V-gene and J-gene trimming of TCR beta chains, and the association was replicated in an independent cohort. Linkage disequilibrium might explain the correlated functional status among segregating V segments, but an unknown experimental factor could not be ruled out. The presence/absence analyses assumed that sequencing depth was roughly uniform across donors, and that assumption may not be true. A total of roughly 160 TCR beta chains were listed by the study as associated with cytomegalovirus.

The library was built by means of the immunoSEQ multiplex PCR assay. A mixture of 60 forward primers for TCR Vbeta segments and 13 reverse primers for TCR Jbeta segments was used in the multiplex PCR. A multiplex PCR assay on genomic DNA amplified the CDR3 region of rearranged TCR beta genes. The amplified TCR beta libraries were sequenced on the Illumina HiSeq System as 87-base-pair reads. The published analysis was carried out like this. In a later analysis, tens of millions of unique TCR beta chains were counted across the 500 to 850 repertoires, and approximately 11 million of these chains were shared by at least two donors. To remove PCR and sequencing errors, raw reads were error-corrected and collapsed into unique sequences using a nearest-neighbor algorithm that merged closely related sequences. CDR3 sequences were aligned to IMGT reference sequences to assign V, D and J gene segments. For a sequence to be retained, a match of at least six nucleotides to both a V gene segment and a J gene segment was required. Rearrangements were called productive when the CDR3 lacked stop codons and stayed in frame with V and J; all others were non-productive. CDR3 was defined according to IMGT convention as the region running from the second conserved V-encoded cysteine to the conserved J-encoded phenylalanine. In an earlier analysis of around 570 of the donors, sequences lacking an unambiguous match to a single V gene segment were excluded. In an earlier analysis of some 590 of the donors, V segments were called functional above 56.7% productive rearrangements and were called segregating when the between-donor standard deviation exceeded 5%. A statistical classification framework was built for diagnosing cytomegalovirus status from the catalog of TCR beta chain sequences. V and J gene assignment, in a later analysis, came from comparing TCR nucleotide sequences with IMGT/GENE-DB human TR gene sequences. The TCRdist pipeline was used in a later analysis to assign CDR3 sequences and most-parsimonious VDJ recombination scenarios. In a later analysis, each TCR beta chain was defined by its CDR3 amino acid sequence together with its V-gene family, and reads lacking a unique V-gene family were excluded. To address suspected cross-contamination and a sequencing artifact, a later analysis removed 592 highly shared, low-generation-probability nucleotide sequences. For each public chain, a later analysis derived a clonal expansion index from normalized ranks of inferred template counts within each repertoire. In a later analysis, generation probabilities were computed using a VDJ recombination model fitted to out-of-frame rearrangements, and the results were checked against IGoR. In a later analysis, TCR-TCR, TCR-HLA and TCR-CMV co-occurrence was scored with hypergeometric tests, and a repertoire-size bias correction was applied to TCR pairs. To estimate false discovery rates, a later analysis permuted the HLA or CMV assignments 20 times. In a later analysis, co-occurring TCRs were grouped using DBSCAN, and TCRdist sequence similarity was added for clustering within HLA-allele-positive subsets. For co-occurrence clustering, repertoires with fewer than 30,000 or more than 120,000 public chains were excluded, along with five or six repertoires with anomalous nucleotide sharing. In TCRdb, the immuneACCESS table is reduced to in-frame sequences with V and J assigned. These tables do not hold every clone; where another copy was compared, an unresolved V gene accounts for under half, and the others remain unexplained. The V and J calls and clone size were taken over from that table, and D and trimming were inferred from the DNA. This sample holds 35,000 to 45,000 clones; roughly three quarters were observed only once. Of the sample, approximately 7% falls within the top ten clones.

V lost 0 bases and J lost 4 bases; the stretch between them is 7 bases long. The germline V gene yields SGHRS for CDR1 and YFSETQ for CDR2. The CDR3 contains 14 residues, cysteine and phenylalanine counted. The kept DNA is CDR3 alone, 42 bases in frame from the first base. The cohort was made up of 500 to 850 healthy bone marrow donors. At the time of sampling, every cohort member was nominally healthy, though immune exposures that went unrecorded were likely present. The donor tested CMV seronegative and was one of the 352 seronegative cohort members. A peripheral blood sample was collected from each donor, and TCR beta sequencing was performed on peripheral blood mononuclear cells. The Qiagen DNeasy Blood Extraction Kit was used to extract genomic DNA from the blood cell samples. With regard to this clone: Its antigen remains unidentified. Base qualities are not recorded, but no much larger clone differs from it by a single base.

The receptor was derived from a man under 40 in good health and CMV-seronegative. The sequence links TRBV5-1 to TRBJ1-4, with no confident D gene call. The specimen sequenced was PBMCs. The DNA reads TGCGCCAGCAGCTTGGCGCAGGATAATGAAAAACTGTTTTTT. The translation is CASSLAQDNEKLFF. The reference TRBV5-1 and TRBJ1-4 proteins fill in what lies around the CDR3, so the full variable domain reads KAGVTQTPRYLIKTRGQQVTLSCSPISGHRSVSWYQQTPGQGLQFLFEYFSETQRNKGNFPGRFSGRQFSNSRSEMNVSTLELGDSALYLCASSLAQDNEKLFFGSGTQLSVL.